This T cell receptor (beta chain) emerged from a study of human T cells and chemical hapten exposure. Regarding time point: patch test 3, about 24 weeks after DPC sensitization. Indicated treatment: therapeutic diphenylcyclopropenone sensitization with weekly scalp DPC. Unfractionated whole blood was the source from which total RNA was extracted. TCRdb passed the RACE reads through MiXCR, listing each CDR3 protein once. There are tens of thousands of distinct CDR3 sequences in the sample; 9.5% to 15% occur only once, and roughly 2% lies in the top ten. This clonotype qualifies as medium-sized. CDR3 length equals 10 residues. Per germline, CDR1 MDHEN and CDR2 SYDVKM. V lost 4 bases, J lost 8 bases, and 5 bases lay in between.

The sequence derives from a woman aged 40 to 50 with alopecia areata. Some clones in this sample may be carry-over from other donors' samples. Material: whole blood, obtained in connection with sensitization to the hapten diphenylcyclopropenone (DPC). The V gene is TRBV28, the J gene TRBJ1-2; no clear D gene. CDR3 coding DNA: TGTGCCAGCAGTTACTTGGGCTACACCTTC. This sequence encodes CASSYLGYTF.